One and the same sample provided the 29 T cell receptor beta chains below, sequenced in a study of OX40 agonist ivuxolimab in advanced cancers. Sequencing used immunoSEQ multiplex PCR; TCRdb keeps in-frame clones, though not all of them. The table lists some 52,000 clones, around 94% of them singletons. The sequencing here drew on CD4+ or CD8+ T cells sorted from blood, taken in a trial of the OX40 agonist ivuxolimab. These receptors were obtained from an adult with an advanced solid tumor such as melanoma, head and neck, liver or kidney cancer.

This sequence joins TRBV7-9 and TRBJ2-7, with 13 positions matching TRBD2. The CDR3 runs to 14 residues. Losses at the gene ends were 5 bases for V and 5 bases for J; bases not matched to a gene: 3. Germline V gene data show CDR1 as SEHNR and CDR2 as FQNEAQ (reference sequence). The CDR3 DNA is TGTGCCAGCAGCCCCGGACTAGCGGGAGACGAGCAGTACTTC. It yields the protein CASSPGLAGDEQYF.

The chain links TRBV2 to TRBJ2-3; D is undetermined. The CDR3 covers 12 residues. Germline V gives CDR1 SNHLY, CDR2 FYNNEI. Trimming removed 3 bases from V and 8 bases from J, with 9 bases in between. The CDR3 DNA is TGTGCCAGCAGTGACCGCCTTAGTACGCAGTATTTT. Translation: CASSDRLSTQYF. Full variable domain (remainder filled in from reference TRBV2 and TRBJ2-3): EPEVTQTPSHQVTQMGQEVILRCVPISNHLYFYWYRQILGQKVEFLVSFYNNEISEKSEIFDDQFSVERPDGSNFTLKIRSTKLEDSAMYFCASSDRLSTQYFGPGTRLTVL.

This chain joins TRBV11-2 and TRBJ2-1; 9 bases map to TRBD1. This CDR3 is 13 amino acids long. V lost 10 bases to trimming and J lost 8 bases; unmatched junction nucleotides: 9. Per germline, CDR1 SGHAT and CDR2 FQNNGV. CDR3 sequence: CATFRDRDHEQFF. CDR3 DNA sequence: TGTGCCACATTTAGGGACAGGGACCATGAGCAGTTCTTC.

J is TRBJ2-1 and V is TRBV9; possibly TRBD1 or TRBD2 for D (6 bases each). CDR3 length: 15 residues. Per the germline V gene, CDR1 is SGDLS and CDR2 is YYNGEE. Trimming shortened V by 4 bases and J by 2 bases, and 13 bases separated the two germline ends. CDR3 nucleotide sequence: TGTGCCAGCAGCCCGAGGGGGGTGCCCTACAATGAGCAGTTCTTC. It translates to CASSPRGVPYNEQFF.

J is TRBJ2-2 and V is TRBV9; 11 bases line up with TRBD2. V dropped 4 bases and J dropped 6; count of bases not matched to a gene: 5. Germline V gives CDR1 SGDLS, CDR2 YYNGEE. This CDR3 contains 15 residues. The CDR3 region is CASSPGTSGPGELFF. DNA for the CDR3: TGTGCCAGCAGCCCGGGGACTAGCGGTCCCGGGGAGCTGTTTTTT.

The V call is TRBV15, the J call TRBJ2-1; either TRBD1 or TRBD2 may supply D (6 bases each). Germline CDR1 and CDR2: LNHNV and YYDKDF (reference sequence). Trimming removed 3 bases from V and 3 bases from J, with 12 bases in between. The CDR3 loop spans 15 amino acids. In nucleotides, the CDR3 is TGTGCCACCAGCAGGGGGGGCGGCATCTACAATGAGCAGTTCTTC. It is translated as CATSRGGGIYNEQFF.

The gene calls are TRBV2 and TRBJ2-1, with TRBD2 matching over 12 bases. V lost 5 bases to trimming and J lost 2 bases; unmatched junction nucleotides: 4. The CDR3 is 16 residues long. Germline V gene sequence: CDR1 SNHLY, CDR2 FYNNEI. CDR3: CASSPLAGGTYNEQFF. DNA of the CDR3: TGTGCCAGCAGTCCTCTAGCGGGAGGGACCTACAATGAGCAGTTCTTC.

CDR3 protein: CASSLAGDGYTF. CDR3 DNA: TGTGCCAGCAGCTTGGCAGGGGACGGCTACACCTTC. This rearrangement joins TRBV5-6 to TRBJ1-2, with D perhaps matching TRBD1 (6 bases). Trimming left V 0 bases short and J 8 bases short, with 8 bases between. Germline V gene lookup returns CDR1 SGHDT and CDR2 YYEEEE. This CDR3 is built from 12 residues.

The chain couples TRBV28 to TRBJ2-1, with a tentative D call TRBD1 (5 bases). The germline V gene encodes CDR1 MDHEN and CDR2 SYDVKM. CDR3 size: 12 residues. V lost 5 bases and J lost 6, with 8 bases in between. The CDR3 nucleotides are TGTGCCAGCAGTAGGGGTTCCAATGAGCAGTTCTTC. Residues: CASSRGSNEQFF.

V usage is TRBV7-9 and J usage is TRBJ2-5; D not resolved. Germline CDR1 SEHNR, CDR2 FQNEAQ (reference sequence). Trimming removed 4 bases from V and 8 bases from J, with 23 bases in between. The CDR3 sequence is 16 residues long. CDR3 residues: CASSSLDALPSSTQYF. CDR3 bases: TGTGCCAGCAGCTCACTGGACGCCCTGCCGAGCAGTACCCAGTACTTC. The variable domain in full, with the rest retrieved from reference TRBV7-9 and TRBJ2-5, is DTGVSQNPRHKITKRGQNVTFRCDPISEHNRLYWYRQTLGQGPEFLTYFQNEAQLEKSRLLSDRFSAERPKGSFSTLEIQRTEQGDSAMYLCASSSLDALPSSTQYFGPGTRLLVL.

J is TRBJ1-1 and V is TRBV4-3; a possible D gene is TRBD1 (5 bases). This CDR3 comprises 16 residues. V lost 4 bases, J lost 1 base, and 16 bases lay in between. The germline V gene has CDR1 LGHNA and CDR2 YSLEER. The CDR3 region has the DNA TGCGCCAGCAGCCCGGGGACGTCTCCAGCGAACACTGAAGCTTTCTTT. Translating it yields CASSPGTSPANTEAFF.

A few counts support this clone. The chain uses TRBV19 and TRBJ2-1; no clear D. CDR1 is LNHDA and CDR2 is SQIVND in the germline V gene (reference sequence). The CDR3 is 13 amino acids. Trimming took off 5 bases at V and 8 bases at J, with 13 bases between the two ends. The CDR3 spells CASSRGPDHEQFF. As DNA, the CDR3 is TGTGCCAGTAGTCGAGGACCCGACCATGAGCAGTTCTTC. Together with reference TRBV19 and TRBJ2-1, the CDR3 gives the full variable domain: DGGITQSPKYLFRKEGQNVTLSCEQNLNHDAMYWYRQDPGQGLRLIYYSQIVNDFQKGDIAEGYSVSREKKESFPLTVTSAQKNPTAFYLCASSRGPDHEQFFGPGTRLTVL.

J is TRBJ2-3 and V is TRBV7-2, with 8 bases identical to TRBD2. This CDR3 contains 14 residues. Losses at the gene ends were 5 bases for V and 10 bases for J; bases not matched to a gene: 11. Germline V lookup: CDR1 SGHTA, CDR2 FQGNSA. In nucleotides, the CDR3 is TGTGCCAGCAGCCTCGACCTAGGACTAGCTCCGCAGTATTTT. Its protein is CASSLDLGLAPQYF.

V gene TRBV27 combines with J gene TRBJ1-2, with D perhaps matching TRBD1 (6 bases). From germline, CDR1 is MNHEY and CDR2 SMNVEV (reference sequence). The CDR3 has 14 amino acids. Trimming shortened V by 5 bases and J by 2 bases, and 12 bases separated the two germline ends. This chain's CDR3 is CASSPLGANYGYTF. DNA for the CDR3: TGTGCCAGCAGTCCCCTGGGGGCAAACTATGGCTACACCTTC.

The gene calls are TRBV7-8 and TRBJ2-3; D is uncertain. The CDR3 has 11 residues. The germline gives CDR1 SGHVS, CDR2 FQNEAQ. Trimming took 6 bases from V and 6 from J, leaving 7 bases between them. Here the CDR3 reads CASSTLDTQYF. For the CDR3, the DNA is TGTGCCAGCAGTACGCTGGATACGCAGTATTTT.

The rearrangement links TRBV28 to TRBJ2-3; 11 bases fit TRBD1. CDR1 is MDHEN, CDR2 SYDVKM, per germline. Trimming took 5 bases from V and 3 from J; bases not matched to a gene: 7. This CDR3 contains 16 residues. The CDR3 sequence is CASSPTGQGATDTQYF. CDR3 DNA: TGTGCCAGCAGTCCGACCGGACAGGGGGCTACAGATACGCAGTATTTT.

V and J are TRBV11-3 and TRBJ2-6; TRBD2 matches 9 bases. Germline CDR1 and CDR2: SGHNT and YENEEA. CDR3 length: 17 residues. The junction had 3 bases not matched to a gene; V was cut back by 3 bases and J by 0 bases. CDR3 sequence: CASSFQREVSGANVLTF. Here the CDR3 DNA reads TGTGCCAGCAGCTTCCAGCGGGAGGTCTCTGGGGCCAACGTCCTGACTTTC.

The CDR3 DNA follows: TGTGCCAGCAGTTTACCGGGACTAGCGGGAGCCGGGGAGCTGTTTTTT. It codes for CASSLPGLAGAGELFF. The J gene is TRBJ2-2, the V gene TRBV27, with 14 bases aligning to TRBD2. This CDR3 region has 16 residues. V dropped 2 bases and J dropped 6; count of bases not matched to a gene: 2. Germline V gene sequence: CDR1 MNHEY, CDR2 SMNVEV (reference sequence).

This clone has just one count. V and J are TRBV25-1 and TRBJ1-2; TRBD1 might be the D (5 bases). CDR1 and CDR2 from the germline V gene are MGHDK and SYGVNS. The length of the CDR3 is 14 residues. The ends were cut back, 4 bases at V and 8 bases at J, with 17 bases in the middle. CDR3 residues: CASSVGALRDGYTF. CDR3 bases: TGTGCCAGCAGTGTAGGGGCTCTCCGGGACGGCTACACCTTC.

A single count supports this clone. The chain links TRBV6-6 to TRBJ2-5; D is unclear. The DNA end lines up better with TRBJ2-7; the J call may be wrong. In germline, CDR1 is MNHNY, CDR2 SVGAGI (reference sequence). CDR3 length: 12 amino acids. The CDR3 here is CASSYVAREQYF. The CDR3 nucleotides are TGTGCCAGCAGTTACGTGGCGCGCGAGCAGTACTTC.

CDR3 in DNA: TGTGCCAGCAGCTTATTCCGGTTAGATACGCAGTATTTT. It translates to CASSLFRLDTQYF. This sequence joins TRBV7-8 and TRBJ2-3; no definite D call. This CDR3 has 13 residues. In germline, CDR1 is SGHVS, CDR2 FQNEAQ. The germline V and J ends were trimmed by 2 bases and 5 bases, with 8 bases remaining between them. The full variable domain, in which reference TRBV7-8 and TRBJ2-3 provide the parts outside the CDR3, is GAGVSQSPRYKVAKRGQDVALRCDPISGHVSLFWYQQALGQGPEFLTYFQNEAQLDKSGLPSDRFFAERPEGSVSTLKIQRTQQEDSAVYLCASSLFRLDTQYFGPGTRLTVL.

The chain employs TRBV19 and TRBJ2-3, with TRBD2 identical over 11 bases. Germline assignment: CDR1 LNHDA and CDR2 SQIVND (reference sequence). Germline trimming cut 5 bases from V and 6 bases from J; bases unmatched to any gene: 10. This CDR3 is 16 amino acids long. CDR3: CASSFDSGRGEDTQYF. The CDR3 DNA follows: TGTGCCAGTAGTTTTGATAGCGGGAGGGGAGAGGATACGCAGTATTTT.

The rearrangement uses TRBV6-4 and TRBJ2-7, with TRBD2 matching over 7 bases. Unmatched junction bases numbered 13, after V lost 0 bases and J lost 5 bases. Per the germline V gene, CDR1 is MRHNA and CDR2 is SNTAGT. The CDR3 is 17 residues long. CDR3 amino acids: CASSDSRGRSGGDEQYF. The CDR3 nucleotides read TGTGCCAGCAGTGACTCGAGGGGACGCTCTGGGGGGGACGAGCAGTACTTC.

The gene calls are TRBV28 and TRBJ2-2, with 15 positions matching TRBD2. J lost 1 base, V lost 4 bases, and 7 bases had no gene match. This CDR3 is 19 amino acids long. Germline CDR1 MDHEN, CDR2 SYDVKM. The DNA for the CDR3 is TGTGCCAGCAGTTCGCCACGGACTAGCGGGAGGGAGAACACCGGGGAGCTGTTTTTT. This codes for CASSSPRTSGRENTGELFF. Full variable domain (missing parts from reference TRBV28 and TRBJ2-2): DVKVTQSSRYLVKRTGEKVFLECVQDMDHENMFWYRQDPGLGLRLIYFSYDVKMKEKGDIPEGYSVSREKKERFSLILESASTNQTSMYLCASSSPRTSGRENTGELFFGEGSRLTVL.

The J gene is TRBJ2-5, the V gene TRBV9, with no clear D. Per germline, CDR1 SGDLS and CDR2 YYNGEE. V gave up 0 bases and J gave up 1 base, with 10 bases separating them. This CDR3 has 15 amino acids. The CDR3 nucleotides read TGTGCCAGCAGCGTAGGTGTGACAACCCAAGAGACCCAGTACTTC. It is translated as CASSVGVTTQETQYF.

V and J are TRBV28 and TRBJ2-3; perhaps TRBD1 as D (7 bases). Trimming shortened V by 8 bases and J by 3 bases, and 15 bases separated the two germline ends. The CDR3 is 14 residues long. Germline V CDR1 and CDR2: MDHEN, SYDVKM. The CDR3 loop reads CASRQGGRTDTQYF. CDR3 coding DNA: TGTGCCAGCCGGCAGGGGGGTAGGACAGATACGCAGTATTTT.

The V and J genes are TRBV6-5 and TRBJ2-2; 8 nucleotides agree with TRBD2. Unmatched junction bases numbered 6, after V lost 0 bases and J lost 6 bases. Per germline, CDR1 MNHEY and CDR2 SVGAGI. The CDR3 is 16 amino acids. CDR3 loop: CASSYSIPGGAGELFF. DNA for the CDR3: TGTGCCAGCAGTTACTCGATACCGGGAGGGGCCGGGGAGCTGTTTTTT.

To note about this clone: Relative to the germline gene, one junction end is altered; a read error may explain this. This chain uses TRBV7-7 with TRBJ2-3; unclear D gene. The germline V gene encodes CDR1 SSHAT and CDR2 FNYEAQ (reference sequence). This CDR3 comprises 13 residues. The CDR3 coding sequence is TGTGCTAGCAGCCCGTACGGGCCCGATACGCAGTATTTT. It specifies CASSPYGPDTQYF. The complete variable domain, with remaining parts taken from reference TRBV7-7 and TRBJ2-3, reads GAGVSQSPRYKVTKRGQDVTLRCDPISSHATLYWYQQALGQGPEFLTYFNYEAQPDKSGLPSDRFSAERPEGSISTLTIQRTEQRDSAMYRCASSPYGPDTQYFGPGTRLTVL.

The genes are TRBV19 and TRBJ2-7, with D perhaps matching TRBD1 or TRBD2 (5 bases each). CDR1 is LNHDA, CDR2 SQIVND, per germline (reference sequence). V lost 5 bases, J lost 2 bases, and 16 bases lay in between. This CDR3 comprises 15 residues. The CDR3 nucleotides read TGTGCCAGTAGTGCCCGGACCGAGGGGACCTACGAGCAGTACTTC. Translated, it gives CASSARTEGTYEQYF.